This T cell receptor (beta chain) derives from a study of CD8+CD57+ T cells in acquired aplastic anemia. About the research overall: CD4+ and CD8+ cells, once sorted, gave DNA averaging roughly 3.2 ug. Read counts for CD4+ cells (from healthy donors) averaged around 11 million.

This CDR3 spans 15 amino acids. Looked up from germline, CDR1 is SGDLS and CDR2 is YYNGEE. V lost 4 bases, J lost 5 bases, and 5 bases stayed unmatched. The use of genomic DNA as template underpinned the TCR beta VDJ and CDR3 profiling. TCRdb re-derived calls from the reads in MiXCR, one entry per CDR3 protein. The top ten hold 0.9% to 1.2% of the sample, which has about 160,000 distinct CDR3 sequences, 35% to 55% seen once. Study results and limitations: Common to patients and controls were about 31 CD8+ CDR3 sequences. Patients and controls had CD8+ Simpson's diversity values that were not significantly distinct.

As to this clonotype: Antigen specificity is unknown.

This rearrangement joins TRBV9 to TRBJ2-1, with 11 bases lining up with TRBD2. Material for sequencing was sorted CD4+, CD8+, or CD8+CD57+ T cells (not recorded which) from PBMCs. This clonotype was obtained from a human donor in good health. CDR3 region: CASSTGTSGNNEQFF. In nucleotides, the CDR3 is TGTGCCAGCAGCACAGGGACTAGCGGCAACAATGAGCAGTTCTTC. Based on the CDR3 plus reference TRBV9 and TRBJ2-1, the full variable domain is DSGVTQTPKHLITATGQRVTLRCSPRSGDLSVYWYQQSLDQGLQFLIQYYNGEERAKGNILERFSAQQFPDLHSELNLSSLELGDSALYFCASSTGTSGNNEQFFGPGTRLTVL.